A selection of T cell receptor beta chains follows, all from one sample in a study of T cells in Graves' hyperthyroidism and ophthalmopathy. TCRdb ran MiXCR on the multiplex PCR reads and lists one entry per CDR3 protein. This sample has 550,000 to 700,000 distinct CDR3 sequences, with 14% to 15% found just once. The sequencing input was blood. All receptors derive from a woman between 35 and 50 years old with Graves' ophthalmopathy. Each CDR3 is given with its conserved first and last residue. A D gene is named only where the DNA matches it firmly. Clone sizes are given selectively: once, few, many, or a class where the clone is expanded.

clone_size	v_call	j_call	d_call	cdr3_nt	cdr3_aa
many	TRBV5-5	TRBJ1-1	.	TGTGCCAGCAGGCCCGACAGTAATGAAGCTTTCTTT	CASRPDSNEAFF
many	TRBV28	TRBJ2-7	.	TGTGCCAGCAGTCAACTTTGGCAGACCACCTACGAGCAGTACTTC	CASSQLWQTTYEQYF
many	TRBV6-2/TRBV6-3	TRBJ1-6	.	TGTGCCAGCAGTTCCTACAGGGACCGGATTAATTCACCCCTCCACTTT	CASSSYRDRINSPLHF
many	TRBV7-3	TRBJ2-2	.	TGTGCCAGCAGCATCCAGACCACCGGGGAGCTGTTTTTT	CASSIQTTGELFF
many	TRBV19	TRBJ1-1	.	TGTGCCAGTAGTACGATGACAGGAGTGAACACTGAAGCTTTCTTT	CASSTMTGVNTEAFF
few	TRBV14	TRBJ1-2	.	TGTGCCAGCAGCCAAGAAGTCGGACTCCTAGCGGGAGGCTACACCTTC	CASSQEVGLLAGGYTF
.	TRBV27	TRBJ2-3	.	TGTGCCAACAGTTTAGTAGCGGCCGGGGCAGATACGCAGTATTTT	CANSLVAAGADTQYF
.	TRBV12-3/TRBV12-4	TRBJ2-3	TRBD1	TGTGCCAGCGAAGGGGGCCTAAGCACAGATACGCAGTATTTT	CASEGGLSTDTQYF
.	TRBV7-3	TRBJ2-7	.	TGTGCCAGCAGCTTAGGAGGCATGTCTGGCGAGCAGTACTTC	CASSLGGMSGEQYF
.	TRBV7-9	TRBJ2-2	.	TGTGCCAGTCAGTCCACCGGGGAGCTGTTTTTT	CASQSTGELFF
many	TRBV28	TRBJ1-5	.	TGTGCCAGCCTTACCCTGGGTCAGCCCCAGCATTTT	CASLTLGQPQHF
many	TRBV7-2	TRBJ1-2	.	TGTGCCAGCAGCTTTGGGGGGCATGAAGGCTACACCTTC	CASSFGGHEGYTF
many	TRBV14	TRBJ1-2	.	TGTGCCAGCAGTAGGGACCCTCGGGACTATGGCTACACCTTC	CASSRDPRDYGYTF
many	TRBV27	TRBJ2-5	TRBD1	TGTGCCAGCAGTTCCGGGACAGGGGTGGAGACCCAGTACTTC	CASSSGTGVETQYF
.	TRBV12-3/TRBV12-4	TRBJ2-2	.	TGTGCCAGCCTCGGTCCCGGATACACCGGGGAGCTGTTTTTT	CASLGPGYTGELFF
few	TRBV12-3/TRBV12-4	TRBJ1-2	.	TGTGCCAGCAGTCCGGGGGGGCACTATGGCTACACCTTC	CASSPGGHYGYTF
.	TRBV29-1	TRBJ2-7	TRBD1	TGCAGCATTACAGGGGACTACGAGCAGTACTTC	CSITGDYEQYF
many	TRBV12-3/TRBV12-4	TRBJ2-2	.	TGTGCCAGCAGTTTAAGGGGAGAGAACACCGGGGAGCTGTTTTTT	CASSLRGENTGELFF
.	TRBV19	TRBJ1-1	TRBD1	TGTGCCAGTAGTGACGCCGGGACAGGGCGAGTCTTGGCTTTCTTT	CASSDAGTGRVLAFF
many	TRBV5-1	TRBJ1-1	TRBD1	TGCGCCAGCAGTCCGGGACAGGGGACCAACACTGAAGCTTTCTTT	CASSPGQGTNTEAFF
many	TRBV6-1	TRBJ2-7	.	TGTGCCAGCAGTCAACCGGGACGCTCCTACGAGCAGTACTTC	CASSQPGRSYEQYF
.	TRBV5-1	TRBJ2-2	TRBD1	TGCGCCAGCAGCTCCTGGACAGGGGACCCCACCGGGGAGCTGTTTTTT	CASSSWTGDPTGELFF
many	TRBV29-1	TRBJ2-5	.	TGCAGCGATACCCGGGACGCACCTCGAGGGGAGACCCAGTACTTC	CSDTRDAPRGETQYF
.	TRBV12-3/TRBV12-4	TRBJ1-1	TRBD1	TGTGCCAGCACCGACAGGGTTGGTACTGAAGCTTTCTTT	CASTDRVGTEAFF
few	TRBV7-9	TRBJ2-4	.	TGTGCCAGCAGCTCGGGGGGTGGGACAATCCAAAACATTCAGTACTTC	CASSSGGGTIQNIQYF
many	TRBV24-1	TRBJ2-2	.	TGTGCCACCGGGCAAGGGTTTATGAACACCGGGGAGCTGTTTTTT	CATGQGFMNTGELFF
many	TRBV20-1	TRBJ1-2	.	TGCAGTGCTAGAGATCTCGGGGGTTTTGGCTACACCTTC	CSARDLGGFGYTF
many	TRBV11-2	TRBJ2-5	TRBD1	TGTGCCAGCATCCTCGACCCAGCAAAGGGGGCACAAGAGACCCAGTACTTC	CASILDPAKGAQETQYF
many	TRBV11-1	TRBJ2-5	TRBD1	TGTGCCAGCAGCCTTAATAACAGGGGAGAGACCCAGTACTTC	CASSLNNRGETQYF
few	TRBV6-2/TRBV6-3	TRBJ1-1	.	TGTGCCAGCAGTTACCGGGCCCCTCCAGCTTTCTTT	CASSYRAPPAFF
many	TRBV7-2	TRBJ1-1	.	TGTGCCAGCCGTCCCACACGCGGGGGCACTGAAGCTTTCTTT	CASRPTRGGTEAFF
.	TRBV20-1	TRBJ1-2	TRBD1	TGCAGTGCTAGAGGGGCTGGACAGGGGAACTATGGCTACACCTTC	CSARGAGQGNYGYTF
few	TRBV6-1	TRBJ2-7	.	TGTGCCAGCAAGGTGAGGACTACGGCCTCCTACGAGCAGTACTTC	CASKVRTTASYEQYF
many	TRBV6-5	TRBJ1-5	.	TGTGCCAGCAGTTCAGTAGGGGGAGGTCAGCCCCAGCATTTT	CASSSVGGGQPQHF
many	TRBV6-2/TRBV6-3	TRBJ2-7	TRBD2	TGTGCCAGCGGCCCAGCGGGAGGGCCTATCTACGAGCAGTACTTC	CASGPAGGPIYEQYF
many	TRBV10-3	TRBJ2-7	.	TGTGCCACGCGCCTCGTGGGAGTGTCAGGCGAGCAGTACTTC	CATRLVGVSGEQYF
many	TRBV12-3/TRBV12-4	TRBJ1-1	.	TGTGCCAGCAGTTTAGCGCGGGTCAATTTGAACACTGAAGCTTTCTTT	CASSLARVNLNTEAFF